The 3 T cell receptor beta chains below all came from one sample that was sequenced in a study of blood T cell repertoires in COVID-19 (dated by TCRdb to the early 2020s). Library method: the immunoSEQ multiplex PCR assay. Not all clones reach the TCRdb copy of this immuneACCESS table, which keeps in-frame sequences only. Checked studies attribute under half of the gap to unresolved V genes and leave the rest unexplained. Present in this sample are about 200,000 clones, approximately 80% of which were seen just once. Around 26% of the sample is taken by the ten largest. The sequencing sample was made of peripheral blood. The receptors were gathered from a man aged 35 to 55 with acute or convalescent COVID-19.

The chain recombines TRBV27 with TRBJ1-2; 7 bases are a match to TRBD1. Germline V CDR1 and CDR2: MNHEY, SMNVEV (reference sequence). This CDR3 has 15 amino acids. Trimming cost V 6 bases and J 5 bases; bases outside gene matches: 12. The CDR3 here is CASSTREGASYGYTF. In nucleotides, the CDR3 is TGTGCCAGCAGCACTCGGGAGGGGGCGAGTTATGGCTACACCTTC.

This chain joins TRBV27 and TRBJ2-3; D is possibly TRBD2 (6 bases). The CDR3 has 16 amino acids. Germline CDR1 MNHEY, CDR2 SMNVEV (reference sequence). Trimming took off 0 bases at V and 2 bases at J, with 12 bases between the two ends. The CDR3 DNA is TGTGCCAGCAGTTTATCGTGGGACTCTGACACAGATACGCAGTATTTT. Amino acid sequence: CASSLSWDSDTDTQYF.

Note on this clone: Other DNA sequences in the sample encode the same CDR3. The V gene is TRBV28, the J gene TRBJ1-5, with D possibly TRBD1 on 6 matching bases. Per the germline V gene, CDR1 is MDHEN and CDR2 is SYDVKM. Trimming left V 5 bases short and J 0 bases short, with 11 bases between. The CDR3 spans 15 residues. CDR3 amino acids: CASSPDRDSNQPQHF. The CDR3 DNA is TGTGCCAGCAGTCCGGACAGAGATAGCAATCAGCCCCAGCATTTT.